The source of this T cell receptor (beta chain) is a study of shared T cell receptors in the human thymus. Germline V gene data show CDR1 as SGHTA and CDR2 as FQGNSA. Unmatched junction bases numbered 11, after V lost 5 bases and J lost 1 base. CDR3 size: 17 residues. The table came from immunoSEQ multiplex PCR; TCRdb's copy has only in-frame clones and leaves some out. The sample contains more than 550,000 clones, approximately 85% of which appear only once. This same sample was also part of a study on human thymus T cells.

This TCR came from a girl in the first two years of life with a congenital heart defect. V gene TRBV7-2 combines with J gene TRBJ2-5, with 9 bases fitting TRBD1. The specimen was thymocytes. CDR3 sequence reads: CASSGLLGQGIQETQYF. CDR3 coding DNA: TGTGCCAGCAGCGGCCTCCTGGGACAGGGAATCCAAGAGACCCAGTACTTC.